This paragraph reports one T cell receptor (beta chain). The data belong to a study of T cells in Graves' hyperthyroidism and ophthalmopathy. Study-wide background: At the time of initial diagnosis and before any treatment, peripheral blood was collected.

The investigators amplified TCR beta CDR3 regions from RNA transcripts. A first-round RT-PCR of the TCR CDR3 used the HTBI primer set. Via MiXCR, TCRdb re-called the multiplex PCR reads, giving one row per CDR3 protein. The sample yields 730,000 or so distinct CDR3 sequences, under 20% seen once. Researchers barred patients who had uncontrolled infection, other autoimmune disease, pregnancy or lactation. Clinical symptoms, serum thyroxine, TRAb, thyroid ultrasound and orbital computed tomography established diagnosis. CDR1 and CDR2 (germline): MGHRA, YSYEKL. The V end lost 1 base, the J end lost 1 base, and 7 bases lay between the germline ends. The CDR3 contains 15 residues.

Sequenced material: blood. The sequence was obtained from a woman in her fifties or sixties with Graves' hyperthyroidism that later progressed to Graves' ophthalmopathy. The chain carries TRBV4-1 and TRBJ2-2, with D maybe TRBD2 (6 bases). CDR3 sequence (DNA): TGCGCCAGCAGCCAAGTGGGACTGAACACCGGGGAGCTGTTTTTT. This translates into CASSQVGLNTGELFF.